The TCR beta chain described here comes from a study of beta chain features in type 1 diabetes. Study-wide background: Healthy donors and patients had similar age, gender and cell yields.

This clone turned up a few times. The antigen remains undetermined. V lost 4 bases, J lost 3 bases, and 7 bases stayed unmatched. The CDR3 consists of 15 residues. Germline V gene data show CDR1 as SGHTA and CDR2 as FQGNSA. Study results and limitations: It was among patients, rather than healthy donors, that naive, central memory and Treg TCRB repertoires appeared more similar. A cDNA-based sequencing approach could over-represent cells with high TCR expression.

The isolated RNA, all of it, was reverse transcribed, so expressed TCRB transcripts were what got sequenced. The protocol was immunoSEQ multiplex PCR, while the TCRdb copy is restricted to in-frame clones and leaves out a portion. Of under 900,000 clones in the sample, about a sixth were seen once. Sorted CD4+ subsets: naive, central memory, regulatory, stem cell-like memory (CD45RO/CCR7/CD25/CD127/CD95/CD27 panel). The J gene is TRBJ2-7, the V gene TRBV7-2; TRBD2 agrees at 9 bases. Material: naive CD4+ T cells from blood. This TCR came from a woman aged 18 to 35 in good health. CDR3 sequence (DNA): TGTGCCAGCAGCTCAAGGACTAGCGCGCACTACGAGCAGTACTTC. Protein product: CASSSRTSAHYEQYF.